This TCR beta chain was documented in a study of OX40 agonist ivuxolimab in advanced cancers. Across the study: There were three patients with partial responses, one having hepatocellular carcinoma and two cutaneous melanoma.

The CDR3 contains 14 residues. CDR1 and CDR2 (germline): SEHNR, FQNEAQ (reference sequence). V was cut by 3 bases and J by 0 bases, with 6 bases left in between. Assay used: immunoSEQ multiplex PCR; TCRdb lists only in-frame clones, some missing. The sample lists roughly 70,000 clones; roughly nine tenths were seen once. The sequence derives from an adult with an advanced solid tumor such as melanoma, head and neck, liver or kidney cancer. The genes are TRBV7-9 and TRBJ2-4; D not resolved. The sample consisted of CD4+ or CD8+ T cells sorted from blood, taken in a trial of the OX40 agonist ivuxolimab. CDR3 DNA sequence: TGTGCCAGCAGCTTGAGTCTAGCCAAAAACATTCAGTACTTC. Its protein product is CASSLSLAKNIQYF.